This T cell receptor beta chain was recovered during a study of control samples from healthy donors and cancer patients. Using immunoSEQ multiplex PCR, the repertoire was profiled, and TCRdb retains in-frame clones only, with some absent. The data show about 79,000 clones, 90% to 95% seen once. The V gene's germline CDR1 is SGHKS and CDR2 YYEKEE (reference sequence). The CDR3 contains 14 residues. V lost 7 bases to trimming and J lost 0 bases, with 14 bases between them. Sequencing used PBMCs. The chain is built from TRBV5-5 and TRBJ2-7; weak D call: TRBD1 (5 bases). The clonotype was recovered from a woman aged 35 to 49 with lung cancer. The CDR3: CASERRTTSYEQYF. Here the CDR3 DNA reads TGTGCCAGCGAAAGACGGACAACCTCCTACGAGCAGTACTTC.